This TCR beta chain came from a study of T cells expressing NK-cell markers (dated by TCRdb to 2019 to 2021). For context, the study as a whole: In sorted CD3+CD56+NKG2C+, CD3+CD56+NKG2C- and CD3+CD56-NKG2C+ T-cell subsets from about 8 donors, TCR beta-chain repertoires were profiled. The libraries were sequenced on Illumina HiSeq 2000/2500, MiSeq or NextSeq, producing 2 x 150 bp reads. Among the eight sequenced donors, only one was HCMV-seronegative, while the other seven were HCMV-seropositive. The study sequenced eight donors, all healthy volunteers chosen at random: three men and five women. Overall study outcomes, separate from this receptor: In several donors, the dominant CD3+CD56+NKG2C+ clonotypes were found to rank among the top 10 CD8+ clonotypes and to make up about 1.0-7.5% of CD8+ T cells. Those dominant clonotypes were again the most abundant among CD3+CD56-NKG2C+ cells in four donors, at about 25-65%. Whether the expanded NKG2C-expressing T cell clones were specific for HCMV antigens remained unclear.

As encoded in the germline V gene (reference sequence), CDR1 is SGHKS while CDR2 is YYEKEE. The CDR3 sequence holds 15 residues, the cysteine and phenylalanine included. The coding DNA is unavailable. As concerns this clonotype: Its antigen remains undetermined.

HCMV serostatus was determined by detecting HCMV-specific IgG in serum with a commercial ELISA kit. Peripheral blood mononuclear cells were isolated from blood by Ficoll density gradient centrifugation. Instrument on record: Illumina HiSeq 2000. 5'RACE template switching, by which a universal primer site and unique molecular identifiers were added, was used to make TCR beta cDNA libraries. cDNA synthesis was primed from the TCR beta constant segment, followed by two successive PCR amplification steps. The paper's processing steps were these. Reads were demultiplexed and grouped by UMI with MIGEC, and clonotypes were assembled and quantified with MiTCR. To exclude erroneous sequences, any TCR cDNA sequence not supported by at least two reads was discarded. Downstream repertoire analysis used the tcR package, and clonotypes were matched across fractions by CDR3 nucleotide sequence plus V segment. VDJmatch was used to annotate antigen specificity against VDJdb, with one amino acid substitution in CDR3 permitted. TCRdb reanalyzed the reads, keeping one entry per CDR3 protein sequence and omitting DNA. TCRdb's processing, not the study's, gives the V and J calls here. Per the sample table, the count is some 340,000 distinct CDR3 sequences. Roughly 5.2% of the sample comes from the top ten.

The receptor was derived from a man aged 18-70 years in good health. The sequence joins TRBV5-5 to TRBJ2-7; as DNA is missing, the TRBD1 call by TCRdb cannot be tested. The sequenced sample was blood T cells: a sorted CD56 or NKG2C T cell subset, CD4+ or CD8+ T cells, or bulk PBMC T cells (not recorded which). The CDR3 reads CASSLRAGQGAQQYF.